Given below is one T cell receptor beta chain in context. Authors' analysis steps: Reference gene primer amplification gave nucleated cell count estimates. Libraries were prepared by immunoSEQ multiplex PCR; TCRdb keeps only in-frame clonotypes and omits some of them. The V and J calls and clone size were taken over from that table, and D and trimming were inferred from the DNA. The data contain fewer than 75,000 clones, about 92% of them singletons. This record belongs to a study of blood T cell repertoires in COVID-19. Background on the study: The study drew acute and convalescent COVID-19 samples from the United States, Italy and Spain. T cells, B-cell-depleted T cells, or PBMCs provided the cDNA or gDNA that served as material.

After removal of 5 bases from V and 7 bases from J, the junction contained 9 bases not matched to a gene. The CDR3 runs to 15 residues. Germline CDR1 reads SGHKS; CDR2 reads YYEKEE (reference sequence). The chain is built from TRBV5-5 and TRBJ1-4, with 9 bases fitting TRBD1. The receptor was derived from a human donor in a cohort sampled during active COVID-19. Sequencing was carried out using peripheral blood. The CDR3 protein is CASSPNRGRVEKLFF. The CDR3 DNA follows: TGTGCCAGCAGTCCAAACAGGGGGCGCGTTGAAAAACTGTTTTTT.